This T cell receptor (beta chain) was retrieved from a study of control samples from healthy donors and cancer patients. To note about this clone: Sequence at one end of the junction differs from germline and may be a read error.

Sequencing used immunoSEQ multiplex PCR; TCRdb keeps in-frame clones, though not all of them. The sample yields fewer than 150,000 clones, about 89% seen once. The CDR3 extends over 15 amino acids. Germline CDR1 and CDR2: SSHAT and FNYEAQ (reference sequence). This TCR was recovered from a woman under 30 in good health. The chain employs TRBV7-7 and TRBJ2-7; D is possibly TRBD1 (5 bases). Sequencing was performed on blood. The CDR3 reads CASSPGVGASYEQYF. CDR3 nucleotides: TGTGCTAGCAGCCCAGGTGTAGGGGCAAGCTACGAGCAGTACTTC.